This T cell receptor beta chain originates from a study of T cell responses to AZD1222 COVID-19 vaccine. Study results and caveats: Nearly half of spike-specific TCRs reportedly go after variant regions that carry no mutations.

The method was immunoSEQ multiplex PCR; TCRdb's version includes in-frame clones alone and lacks a portion of them. Of roughly 120,000 clones in the sample, around 88% were seen once. With regard to this clone: The antigen is not known.

The CDR3 has 13 amino acids. Germline trimming cut 5 bases from V and 6 bases from J; bases unmatched to any gene: 2. Germline V lookup: CDR1 SEHNR, CDR2 FQNEAQ (reference sequence). Researchers grouped second doses given at about 4 or about 12 weeks into one pool. The chain has TRBV7-9 and TRBJ1-4; 8 bases agree with TRBD1. Sequenced here: peripheral blood, sampled 28 days after the second AZD1222 dose. The clonotype was recovered from an adult who received the AZD1222 COVID-19 vaccine. CDR3 coding DNA: TGTGCCAGCAGCAAGACAGGGGATGAAAAACTGTTTTTT. It encodes CASSKTGDEKLFF. The full variable domain, rest sourced from reference TRBV7-9 and TRBJ1-4, is DTGVSQNPRHKITKRGQNVTFRCDPISEHNRLYWYRQTLGQGPEFLTYFQNEAQLEKSRLLSDRFSAERPKGSFSTLEIQRTEQGDSAMYLCASSKTGDEKLFFGSGTQLSVL.